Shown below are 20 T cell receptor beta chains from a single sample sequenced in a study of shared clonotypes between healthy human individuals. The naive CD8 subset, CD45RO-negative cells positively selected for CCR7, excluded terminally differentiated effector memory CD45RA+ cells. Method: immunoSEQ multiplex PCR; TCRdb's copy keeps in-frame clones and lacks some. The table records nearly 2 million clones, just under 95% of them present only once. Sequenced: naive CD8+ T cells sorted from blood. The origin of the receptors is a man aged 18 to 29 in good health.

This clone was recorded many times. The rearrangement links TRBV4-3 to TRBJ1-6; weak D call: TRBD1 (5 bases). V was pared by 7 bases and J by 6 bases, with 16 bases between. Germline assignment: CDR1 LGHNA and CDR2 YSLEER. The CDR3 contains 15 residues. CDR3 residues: CASTPSVGTNSPLHF. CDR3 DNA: TGCGCCAGCACTCCCTCGGTGGGGACTAATTCACCCCTCCACTTT.

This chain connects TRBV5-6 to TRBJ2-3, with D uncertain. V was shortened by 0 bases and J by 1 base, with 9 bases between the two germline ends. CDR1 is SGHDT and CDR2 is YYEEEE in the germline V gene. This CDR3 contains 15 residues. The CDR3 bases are TGTGCCAGCAGCTTGGGGCTAGTGGGCACAGATACGCAGTATTTT. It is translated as CASSLGLVGTDTQYF. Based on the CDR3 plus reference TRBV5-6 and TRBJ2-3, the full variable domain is DAGVTQSPTHLIKTRGQQVTLRCSPKSGHDTVSWYQQALGQGPQFIFQYYEEEERQRGNFPDRFSGHQFPNYSSELNVNALLLGDSALYLCASSLGLVGTDTQYFGPGTRLTVL.

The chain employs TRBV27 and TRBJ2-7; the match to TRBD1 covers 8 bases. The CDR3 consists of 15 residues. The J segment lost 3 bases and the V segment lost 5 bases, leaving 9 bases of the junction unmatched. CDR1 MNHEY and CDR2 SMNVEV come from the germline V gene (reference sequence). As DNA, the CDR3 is TGTGCCAGCAGTCCCGGACAGGGCACCCACTACGAGCAGTACTTC. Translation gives CASSPGQGTHYEQYF.

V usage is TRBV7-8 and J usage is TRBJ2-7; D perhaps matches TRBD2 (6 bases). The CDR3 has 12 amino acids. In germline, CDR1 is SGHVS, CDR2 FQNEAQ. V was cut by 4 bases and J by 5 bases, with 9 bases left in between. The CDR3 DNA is TGTGCCAGCAGCTCGGGCGGGGACGAGCAGTACTTC. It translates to CASSSGGDEQYF. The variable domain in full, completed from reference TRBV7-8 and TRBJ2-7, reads GAGVSQSPRYKVAKRGQDVALRCDPISGHVSLFWYQQALGQGPEFLTYFQNEAQLDKSGLPSDRFFAERPEGSVSTLKIQRTQQEDSAVYLCASSSGGDEQYFGPGTRLTVT.

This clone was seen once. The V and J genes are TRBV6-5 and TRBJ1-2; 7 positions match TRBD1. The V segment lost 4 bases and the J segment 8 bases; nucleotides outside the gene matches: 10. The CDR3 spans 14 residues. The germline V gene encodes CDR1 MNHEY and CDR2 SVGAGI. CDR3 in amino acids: CASSWTDRVEGYTF. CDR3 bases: TGTGCCAGCAGTTGGACCGACAGGGTGGAGGGCTACACCTTC.

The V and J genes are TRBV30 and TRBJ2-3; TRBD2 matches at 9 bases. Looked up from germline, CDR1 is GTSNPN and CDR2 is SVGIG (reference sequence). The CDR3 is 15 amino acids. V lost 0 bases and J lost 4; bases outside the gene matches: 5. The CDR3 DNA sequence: TGTGCCTGGAGTGTACAGGGCGGGGGGGCAGATACGCAGTATTTT. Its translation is CAWSVQGGGADTQYF.

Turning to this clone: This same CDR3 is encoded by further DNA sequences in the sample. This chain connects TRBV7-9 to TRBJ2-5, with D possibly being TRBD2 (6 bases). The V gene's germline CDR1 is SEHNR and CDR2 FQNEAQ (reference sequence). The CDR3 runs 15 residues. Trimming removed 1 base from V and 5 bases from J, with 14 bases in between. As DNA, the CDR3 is TGTGCCAGCAGCTTAGTGTTGGCGGGACGGGAGACCCAGTACTTC. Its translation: CASSLVLAGRETQYF. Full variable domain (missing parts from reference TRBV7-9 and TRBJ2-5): DTGVSQNPRHKITKRGQNVTFRCDPISEHNRLYWYRQTLGQGPEFLTYFQNEAQLEKSRLLSDRFSAERPKGSFSTLEIQRTEQGDSAMYLCASSLVLAGRETQYFGPGTRLLVL.

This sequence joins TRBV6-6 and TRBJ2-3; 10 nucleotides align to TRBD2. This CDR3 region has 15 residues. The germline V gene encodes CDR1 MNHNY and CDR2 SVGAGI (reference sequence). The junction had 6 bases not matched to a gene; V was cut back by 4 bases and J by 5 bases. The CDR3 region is CASSSSAGGLDTQYF. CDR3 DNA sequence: TGTGCCAGCAGTTCTTCAGCGGGGGGGTTAGATACGCAGTATTTT.

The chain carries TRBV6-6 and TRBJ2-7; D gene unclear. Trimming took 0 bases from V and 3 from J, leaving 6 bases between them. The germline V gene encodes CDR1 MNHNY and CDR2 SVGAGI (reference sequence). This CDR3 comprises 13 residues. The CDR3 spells CASSYSNDYEQYF. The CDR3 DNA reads TGTGCCAGCAGTTACTCGAATGACTACGAGCAGTACTTC.

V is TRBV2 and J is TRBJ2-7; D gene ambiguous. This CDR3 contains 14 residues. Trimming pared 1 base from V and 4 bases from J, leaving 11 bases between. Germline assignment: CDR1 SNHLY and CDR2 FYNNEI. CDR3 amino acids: CASSEEFSTYEQYF. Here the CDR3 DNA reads TGTGCCAGCAGTGAAGAATTTAGTACTTACGAGCAGTACTTC.

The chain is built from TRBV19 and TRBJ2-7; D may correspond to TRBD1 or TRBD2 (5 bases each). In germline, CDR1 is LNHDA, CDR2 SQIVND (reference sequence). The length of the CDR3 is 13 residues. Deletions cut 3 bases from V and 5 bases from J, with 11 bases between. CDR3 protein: CASSMGESHEQYF. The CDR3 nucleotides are TGTGCCAGTAGTATGGGGGAATCCCACGAGCAGTACTTC.

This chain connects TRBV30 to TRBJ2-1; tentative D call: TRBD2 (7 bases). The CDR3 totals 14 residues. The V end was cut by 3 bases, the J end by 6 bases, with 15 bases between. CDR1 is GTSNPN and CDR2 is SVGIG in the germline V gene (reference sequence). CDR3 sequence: CAWSGGLVSNEQFF. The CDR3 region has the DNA TGTGCCTGGAGCGGGGGGCTGGTATCCAATGAGCAGTTCTTC.

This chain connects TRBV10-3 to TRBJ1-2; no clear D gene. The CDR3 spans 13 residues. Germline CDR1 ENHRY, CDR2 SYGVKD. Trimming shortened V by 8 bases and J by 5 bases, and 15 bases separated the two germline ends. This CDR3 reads CAIEGPGRYGYTF. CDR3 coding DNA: TGTGCCATCGAAGGTCCGGGCCGATATGGCTACACCTTC.

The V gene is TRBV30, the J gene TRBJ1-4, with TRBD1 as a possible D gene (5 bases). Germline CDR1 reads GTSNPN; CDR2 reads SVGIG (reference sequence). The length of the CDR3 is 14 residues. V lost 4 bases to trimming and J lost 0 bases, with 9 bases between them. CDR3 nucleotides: TGTGCCTGGACCCAGGGCGCAACTAATGAAAAACTGTTTTTT. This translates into CAWTQGATNEKLFF.

Written as DNA, the CDR3 is TGTGCCAGCAGCCAGGGGACAGGGGGAGAGGGCTACACCTTC. Residues: CASSQGTGGEGYTF. The chain joins TRBV9 to TRBJ1-2, with TRBD1 identical over 11 bases. V was pared by 4 bases and J by 8 bases, with 7 bases of the junction left unmatched. The CDR3 length is 14 residues. Germline V gives CDR1 SGDLS, CDR2 YYNGEE.

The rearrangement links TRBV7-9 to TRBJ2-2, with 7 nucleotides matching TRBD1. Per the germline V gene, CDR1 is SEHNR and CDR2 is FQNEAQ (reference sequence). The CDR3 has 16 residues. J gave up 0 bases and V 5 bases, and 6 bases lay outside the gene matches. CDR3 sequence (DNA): TGTGCCAGCAGCCCAAAAGACAGGGCGAACACCGGGGAGCTGTTTTTT. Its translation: CASSPKDRANTGELFF.

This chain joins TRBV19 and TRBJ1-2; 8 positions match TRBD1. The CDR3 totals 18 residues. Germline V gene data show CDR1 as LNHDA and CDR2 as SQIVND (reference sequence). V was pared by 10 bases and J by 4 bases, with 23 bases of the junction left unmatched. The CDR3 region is CAILSPFARLTGGYGYTF. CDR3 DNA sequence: TGTGCCATCCTTTCCCCCTTCGCGCGATTAACAGGGGGCTATGGCTACACCTTC.

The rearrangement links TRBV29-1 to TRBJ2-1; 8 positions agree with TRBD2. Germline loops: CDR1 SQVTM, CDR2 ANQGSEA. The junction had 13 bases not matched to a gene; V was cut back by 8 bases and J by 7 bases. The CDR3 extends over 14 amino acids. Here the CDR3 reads CSSWGRTSLNEQFF. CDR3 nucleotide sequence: TGCAGCTCTTGGGGGCGGACTAGCCTAAATGAGCAGTTCTTC.

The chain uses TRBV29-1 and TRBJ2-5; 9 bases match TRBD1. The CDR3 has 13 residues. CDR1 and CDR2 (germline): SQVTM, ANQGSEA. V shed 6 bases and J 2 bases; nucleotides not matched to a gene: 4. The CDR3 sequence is CSVLQGAQETQYF. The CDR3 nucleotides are TGCAGCGTCCTACAGGGGGCTCAAGAGACCCAGTACTTC.

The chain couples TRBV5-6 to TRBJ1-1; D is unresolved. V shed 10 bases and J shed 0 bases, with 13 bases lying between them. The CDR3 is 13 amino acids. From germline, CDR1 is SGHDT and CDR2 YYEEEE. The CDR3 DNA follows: TGTGCCGCGCGGAGCGGCATGAACACTGAAGCTTTCTTT. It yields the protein CAARSGMNTEAFF.